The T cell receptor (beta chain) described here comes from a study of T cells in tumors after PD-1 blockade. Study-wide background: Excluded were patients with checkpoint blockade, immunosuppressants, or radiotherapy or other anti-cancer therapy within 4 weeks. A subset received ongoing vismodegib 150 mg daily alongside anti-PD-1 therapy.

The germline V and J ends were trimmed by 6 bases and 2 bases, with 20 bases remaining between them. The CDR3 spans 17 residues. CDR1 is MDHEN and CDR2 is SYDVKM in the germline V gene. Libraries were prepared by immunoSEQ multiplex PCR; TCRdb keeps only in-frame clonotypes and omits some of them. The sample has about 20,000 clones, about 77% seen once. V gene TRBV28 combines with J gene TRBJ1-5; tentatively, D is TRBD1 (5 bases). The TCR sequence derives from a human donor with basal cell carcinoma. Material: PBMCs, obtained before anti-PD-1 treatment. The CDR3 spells CASSSLLTGTGNQPQHF. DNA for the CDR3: TGTGCCAGCAGCTCTTTGCTAACAGGTACGGGCAATCAGCCCCAGCATTTT. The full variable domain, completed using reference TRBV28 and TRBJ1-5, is DVKVTQSSRYLVKRTGEKVFLECVQDMDHENMFWYRQDPGLGLRLIYFSYDVKMKEKGDIPEGYSVSREKKERFSLILESASTNQTSMYLCASSSLLTGTGNQPQHFGDGTRLSIL.